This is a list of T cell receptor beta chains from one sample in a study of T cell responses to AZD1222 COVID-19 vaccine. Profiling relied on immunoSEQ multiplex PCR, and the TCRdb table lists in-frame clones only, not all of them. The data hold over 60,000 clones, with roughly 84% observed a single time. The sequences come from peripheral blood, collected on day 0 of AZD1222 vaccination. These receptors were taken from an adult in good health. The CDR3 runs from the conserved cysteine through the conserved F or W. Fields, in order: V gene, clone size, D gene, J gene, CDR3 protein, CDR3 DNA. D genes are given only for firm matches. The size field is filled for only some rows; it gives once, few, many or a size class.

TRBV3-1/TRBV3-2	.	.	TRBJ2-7	CASSPGGLYEQYF	TGTGCCAGCAGCCCCGGGGGACTCTACGAGCAGTACTTC
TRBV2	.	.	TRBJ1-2	CASRTGVGGGYTF	TGTGCCAGCAGGACGGGGGTTGGGGGTGGCTACACCTTC
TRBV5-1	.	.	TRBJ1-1	CASSLGSNTEAFF	TGCGCCAGCAGCTTGGGTTCGAACACTGAAGCTTTCTTT
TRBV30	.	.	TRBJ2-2	CAWNRAGELFF	TGTGCCTGGAATCGGGCCGGGGAGCTGTTTTTT
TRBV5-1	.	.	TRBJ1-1	CASSFNPAGRNTEAFF	TGCGCCAGCAGCTTTAACCCCGCAGGGAGAAATACTGAAGCTTTCTTT
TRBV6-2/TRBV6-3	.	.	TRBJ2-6	CASSYSPSGANVLTF	TGTGCCAGCAGTTACTCGCCCTCCGGGGCCAACGTCCTGACTTTC
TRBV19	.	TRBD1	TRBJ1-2	CASSDRGRNGYTF	TGTGCCAGTAGCGACAGGGGGCGAAATGGCTACACCTTC
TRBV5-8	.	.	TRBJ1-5	CASSLLQGIQPQHF	TGTGCCAGCAGCTTGTTGCAGGGGATACAGCCCCAGCATTTT
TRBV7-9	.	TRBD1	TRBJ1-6	CASSSGQGSSPLHF	TGTGCCAGCAGTTCGGGACAGGGCAGTTCACCCCTCCACTTT
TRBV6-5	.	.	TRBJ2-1	CAVRPGGSSYNEQFF	TGTGCCGTCAGGCCCGGGGGTAGCTCCTACAATGAGCAGTTCTTC
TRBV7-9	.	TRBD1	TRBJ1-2	CASSSITGGVEDGYTF	TGTGCCAGCAGCTCCATAACAGGGGGCGTTGAGGATGGCTACACCTTC
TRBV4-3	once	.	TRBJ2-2	CASSESLGNTGELFF	TGCGCCAGCAGCGAATCCCTCGGGAACACCGGGGAGCTGTTTTTT